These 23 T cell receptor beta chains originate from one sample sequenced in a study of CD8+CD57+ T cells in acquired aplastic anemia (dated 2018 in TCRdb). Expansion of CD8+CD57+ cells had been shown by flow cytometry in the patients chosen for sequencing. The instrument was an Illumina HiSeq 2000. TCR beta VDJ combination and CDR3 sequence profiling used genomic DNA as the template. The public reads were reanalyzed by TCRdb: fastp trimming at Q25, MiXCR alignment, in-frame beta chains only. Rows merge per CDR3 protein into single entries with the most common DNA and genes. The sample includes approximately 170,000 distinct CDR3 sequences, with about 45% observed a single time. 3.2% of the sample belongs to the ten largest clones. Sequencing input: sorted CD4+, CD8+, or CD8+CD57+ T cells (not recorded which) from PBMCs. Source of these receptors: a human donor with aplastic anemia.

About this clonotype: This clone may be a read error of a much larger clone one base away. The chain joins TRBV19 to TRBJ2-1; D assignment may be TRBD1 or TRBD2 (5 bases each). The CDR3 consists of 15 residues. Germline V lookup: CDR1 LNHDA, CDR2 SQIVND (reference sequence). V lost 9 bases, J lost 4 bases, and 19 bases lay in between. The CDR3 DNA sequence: TGTGCCAGCGGTTATCGCGCTGGGGGATACAATGAGCAGTTCTTC. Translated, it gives CASGYRAGGYNEQFF.

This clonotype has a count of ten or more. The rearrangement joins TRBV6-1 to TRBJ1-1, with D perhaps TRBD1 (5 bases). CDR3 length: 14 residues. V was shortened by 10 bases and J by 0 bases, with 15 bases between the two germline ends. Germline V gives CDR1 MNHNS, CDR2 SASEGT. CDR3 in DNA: TGTGCCATCAAGGGAGGGGCAATGAACACTGAAGCTTTCTTT. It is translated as CAIKGGAMNTEAFF.

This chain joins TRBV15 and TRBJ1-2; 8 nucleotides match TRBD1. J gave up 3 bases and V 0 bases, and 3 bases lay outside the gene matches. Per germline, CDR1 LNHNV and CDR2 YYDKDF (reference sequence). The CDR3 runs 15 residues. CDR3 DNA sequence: TGTGCCACCAGCAGAGATACAGGGGGGTACTATGGCTACACCTTC. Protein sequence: CATSRDTGGYYGYTF.

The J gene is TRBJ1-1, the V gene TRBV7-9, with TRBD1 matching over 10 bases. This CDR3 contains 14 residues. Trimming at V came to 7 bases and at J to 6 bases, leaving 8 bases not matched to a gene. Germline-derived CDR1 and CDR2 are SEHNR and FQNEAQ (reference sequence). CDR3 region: CASNSGQGDPEAFF. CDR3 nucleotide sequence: TGTGCCAGCAACTCCGGACAGGGGGACCCTGAAGCTTTCTTT.

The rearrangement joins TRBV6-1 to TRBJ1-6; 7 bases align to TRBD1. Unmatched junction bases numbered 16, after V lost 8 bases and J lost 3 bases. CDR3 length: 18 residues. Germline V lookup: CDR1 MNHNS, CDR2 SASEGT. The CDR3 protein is CASRRTGTAEDYNSPLHF. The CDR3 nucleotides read TGTGCCAGCCGGAGAACCGGGACAGCAGAAGACTATAATTCACCCCTCCACTTT.

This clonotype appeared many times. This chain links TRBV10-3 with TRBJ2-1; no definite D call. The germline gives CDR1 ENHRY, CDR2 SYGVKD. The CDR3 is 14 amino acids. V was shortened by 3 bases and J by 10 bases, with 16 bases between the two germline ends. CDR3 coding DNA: TGTGCCATCAGTGATAGGGTGGATTCCGGAGAGCAGTTCTTC. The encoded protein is CAISDRVDSGEQFF.

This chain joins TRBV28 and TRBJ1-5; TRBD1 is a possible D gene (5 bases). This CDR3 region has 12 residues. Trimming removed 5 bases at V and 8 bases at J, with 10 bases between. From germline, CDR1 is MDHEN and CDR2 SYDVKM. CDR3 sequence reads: CASSEQAKPQHF. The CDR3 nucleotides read TGTGCCAGCAGTGAACAGGCGAAGCCCCAGCATTTT.

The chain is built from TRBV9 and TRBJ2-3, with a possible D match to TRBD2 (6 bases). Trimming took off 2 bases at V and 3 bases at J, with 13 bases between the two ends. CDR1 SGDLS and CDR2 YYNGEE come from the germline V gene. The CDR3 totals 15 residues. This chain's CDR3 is CASSVTGVETDTQYF. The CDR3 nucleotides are TGTGCCAGCAGCGTCACGGGGGTAGAAACAGATACGCAGTATTTT.

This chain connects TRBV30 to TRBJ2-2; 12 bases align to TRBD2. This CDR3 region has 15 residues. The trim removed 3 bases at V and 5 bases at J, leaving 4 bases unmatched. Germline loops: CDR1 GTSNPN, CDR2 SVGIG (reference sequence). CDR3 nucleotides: TGTGCCTGGAGGAGACTAGCGGGAGTGACCGGGGAGCTGTTTTTT. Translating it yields CAWRRLAGVTGELFF.

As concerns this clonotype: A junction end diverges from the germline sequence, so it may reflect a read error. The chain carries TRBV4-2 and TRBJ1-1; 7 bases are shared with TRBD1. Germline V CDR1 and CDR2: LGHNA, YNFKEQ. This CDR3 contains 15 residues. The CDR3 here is CANSQTDRVNTEAFF. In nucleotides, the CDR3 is TGTGCCAACAGCCAAACTGACAGGGTGAACACTGAAGCTTTCTTT.

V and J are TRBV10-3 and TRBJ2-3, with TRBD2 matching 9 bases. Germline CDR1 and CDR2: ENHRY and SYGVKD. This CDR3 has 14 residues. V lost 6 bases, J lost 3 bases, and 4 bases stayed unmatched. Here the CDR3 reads CAIRPSGDTDTQYF. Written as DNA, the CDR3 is TGTGCCATCAGACCTAGCGGGGATACAGATACGCAGTATTTT.

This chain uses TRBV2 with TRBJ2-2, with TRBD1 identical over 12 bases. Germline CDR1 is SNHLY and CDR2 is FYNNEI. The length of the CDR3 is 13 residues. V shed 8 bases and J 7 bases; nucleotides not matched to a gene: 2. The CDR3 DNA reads TGTGCCAGCCGGGACAGGGGGCTCGGGGAGCTGTTTTTT. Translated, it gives CASRDRGLGELFF.

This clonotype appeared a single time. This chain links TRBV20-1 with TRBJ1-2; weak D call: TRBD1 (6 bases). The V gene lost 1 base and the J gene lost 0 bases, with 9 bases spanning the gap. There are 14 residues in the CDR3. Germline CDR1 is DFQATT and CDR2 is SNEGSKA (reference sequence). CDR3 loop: CSARVQGTNYGYTF. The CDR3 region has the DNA TGCAGTGCTAGAGTCCAGGGGACTAACTATGGCTACACCTTC.

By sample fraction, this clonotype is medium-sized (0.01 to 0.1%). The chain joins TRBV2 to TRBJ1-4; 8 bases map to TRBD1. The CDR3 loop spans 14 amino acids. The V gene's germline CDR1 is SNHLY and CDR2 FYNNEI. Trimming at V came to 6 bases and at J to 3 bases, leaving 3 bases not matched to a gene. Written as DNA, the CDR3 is TGTGCCAGCAGGGGACAGGTTCCTAATGAAAAACTGTTTTTT. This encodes CASRGQVPNEKLFF.

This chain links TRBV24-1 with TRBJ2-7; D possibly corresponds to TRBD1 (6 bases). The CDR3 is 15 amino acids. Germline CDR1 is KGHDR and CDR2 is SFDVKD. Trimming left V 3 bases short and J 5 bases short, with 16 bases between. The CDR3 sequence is CATSDTGSSFNEQYF. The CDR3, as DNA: TGTGCCACCAGTGATACAGGGAGTTCGTTCAACGAGCAGTACTTC.

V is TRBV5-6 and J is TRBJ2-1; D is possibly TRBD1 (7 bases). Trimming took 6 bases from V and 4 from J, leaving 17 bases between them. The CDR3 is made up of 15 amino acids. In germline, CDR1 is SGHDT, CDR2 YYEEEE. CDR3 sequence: CASTTPGGNYNEQFF. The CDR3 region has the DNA TGTGCCAGCACCACCCCAGGGGGGAATTACAATGAGCAGTTCTTC. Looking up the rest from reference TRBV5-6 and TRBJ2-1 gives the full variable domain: DAGVTQSPTHLIKTRGQQVTLRCSPKSGHDTVSWYQQALGQGPQFIFQYYEEEERQRGNFPDRFSGHQFPNYSSELNVNALLLGDSALYLCASTTPGGNYNEQFFGPGTRLTVL.

The CDR3 loop reads CATSDLRGNQPQHF. In nucleotides, the CDR3 is TGTGCCACCAGTGATTTGCGGGGTAACCAACCCCAGCATTTT. The V and J genes are TRBV24-1 and TRBJ1-5; D gene unclear. Trimming left V 0 bases short and J 10 bases short, with 12 bases between. Germline V gene sequence: CDR1 KGHDR, CDR2 SFDVKD. This CDR3 is 14 amino acids long.

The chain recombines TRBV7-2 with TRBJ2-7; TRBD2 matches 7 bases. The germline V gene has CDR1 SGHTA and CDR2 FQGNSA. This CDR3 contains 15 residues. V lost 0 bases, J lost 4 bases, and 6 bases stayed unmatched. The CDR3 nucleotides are TGTGCCAGCAGCTTAGCGTCGAGCGGGGTTTACGAGCAGTACTTC. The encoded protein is CASSLASSGVYEQYF.

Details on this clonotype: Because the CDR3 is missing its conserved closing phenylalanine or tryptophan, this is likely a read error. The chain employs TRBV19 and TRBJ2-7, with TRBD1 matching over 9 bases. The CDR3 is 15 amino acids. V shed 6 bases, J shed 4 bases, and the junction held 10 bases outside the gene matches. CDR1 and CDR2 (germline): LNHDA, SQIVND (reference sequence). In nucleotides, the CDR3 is TGTGCCAGTAGGCAAACCGGGACAGGGTTTTACGAGCAGTACTGC. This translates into CASRQTGTGFYEQYC.

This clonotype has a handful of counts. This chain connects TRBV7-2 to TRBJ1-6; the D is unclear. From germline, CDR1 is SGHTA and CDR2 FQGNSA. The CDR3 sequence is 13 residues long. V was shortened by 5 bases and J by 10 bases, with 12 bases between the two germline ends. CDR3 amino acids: CASSPIGMSPLHF. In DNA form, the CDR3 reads TGTGCCAGCAGCCCTATAGGAATGTCACCCCTCCACTTT.

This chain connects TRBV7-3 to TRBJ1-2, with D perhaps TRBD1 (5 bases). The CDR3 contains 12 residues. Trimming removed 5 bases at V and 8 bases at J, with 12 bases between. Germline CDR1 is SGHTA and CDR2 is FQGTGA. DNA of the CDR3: TGTGCCAGCAGCGAAGGGACGGGGGGCTACACCTTC. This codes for CASSEGTGGYTF.

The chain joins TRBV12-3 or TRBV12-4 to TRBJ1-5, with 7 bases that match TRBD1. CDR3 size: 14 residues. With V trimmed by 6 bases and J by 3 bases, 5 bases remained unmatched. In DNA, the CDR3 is TGTGCCAGCAGCCAGACAGGGCCCAATCAGCCCCAGCATTTT. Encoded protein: CASSQTGPNQPQHF.

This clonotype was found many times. This CDR3 is CASRGYNSPLHF. The CDR3 nucleotides are TGTGCCAGCCGGGGTTATAATTCACCCCTCCACTTT. The chain joins TRBV2 to TRBJ1-6; D remains ambiguous. Between the trimmed V and J ends, which lost 8 bases and 4 bases, there was a span of 6 bases. The germline V gene encodes CDR1 SNHLY and CDR2 FYNNEI. This CDR3 spans 12 amino acids.